A selection of T cell receptor beta chains follows, all from one sample in a study of cytomegalovirus exposure and HLA in healthy donors. TCRdb's table, derived via immunoSEQ multiplex PCR, lists solely in-frame clones and lacks some. The sample contains about 200,000 clones, over 80% of which appear only once. Sequencing used PBMCs. The receptors shown here come from a woman between 18 and 30 years old in good health and CMV-seronegative. Each CDR3 is given with its conserved first and last residue. The order of the fields is CDR3 protein, CDR3 DNA, V gene, clone size, D gene, J gene, CDR3 length. D genes are given only for firm matches. Size is stated for part of the rows, as once, few or many counts, or as a class when the clone is expanded.

CDR3aa: CASSFPPRGIGQPQHF; CDR3nt: TGTGCCAGCAGTTTCCCCCCCCGGGGCATAGGTCAGCCCCAGCATTTT; v_gene: TRBV28; abundance: NA; d_gene: NA; j_gene: TRBJ1-5; len: 16
CDR3aa: CASSENRVTYEQYF; CDR3nt: TGTGCCAGCAGTGAGAACCGGGTCACCTACGAGCAGTACTTC; v_gene: TRBV28; abundance: NA; d_gene: NA; j_gene: TRBJ2-7; len: 14
CDR3aa: CASGLRDRGRNTEAFF; CDR3nt: TGCGCCAGCGGACTCCGGGACAGGGGGCGGAACACTGAAGCTTTCTTT; v_gene: TRBV5-1; abundance: NA; d_gene: TRBD1; j_gene: TRBJ1-1; len: 16
CDR3aa: CASTSDGVSPLHF; CDR3nt: TGTGCCAGTACCTCGGACGGGGTTTCACCCCTCCACTTT; v_gene: TRBV19; abundance: many; d_gene: NA; j_gene: TRBJ1-6; len: 13
CDR3aa: CASSKQYTGELFF; CDR3nt: TGTGCCAGTAGTAAACAGTACACCGGGGAGCTGTTTTTT; v_gene: TRBV19; abundance: NA; d_gene: NA; j_gene: TRBJ2-2; len: 13
CDR3aa: CASSQDREIPNQPQHF; CDR3nt: TGTGCCAGCAGCCAGGACAGAGAAATACCAAATCAGCCCCAGCATTTT; v_gene: TRBV7-9; abundance: NA; d_gene: NA; j_gene: TRBJ1-5; len: 16
CDR3aa: CASPLYPNYGYTF; CDR3nt: TGTGCCAGCCCGCTTTACCCGAACTATGGCTACACCTTC; v_gene: TRBV27; abundance: NA; d_gene: NA; j_gene: TRBJ1-2; len: 13
CDR3aa: CASSQPGTAGPSEQYF; CDR3nt: TGCGCCAGCAGCCAACCCGGGACTGCGGGCCCCAGCGAGCAGTACTTC; v_gene: TRBV4-1; abundance: NA; d_gene: NA; j_gene: TRBJ2-7; len: 16
CDR3aa: CASSLAGLATHEQYF; CDR3nt: TGTGCCAGCAGCTTAGCGGGACTAGCGACCCACGAGCAGTACTTC; v_gene: TRBV11-2; abundance: NA; d_gene: TRBD2; j_gene: TRBJ2-7; len: 15
CDR3aa: CASSPDRGNEQYF; CDR3nt: TGTGCCAGCAGCCCGGACAGGGGCAACGAGCAGTACTTC; v_gene: TRBV7-9; abundance: NA; d_gene: TRBD1; j_gene: TRBJ2-7; len: 13
CDR3aa: CASSEGGRGVSGRRSYEQYF; CDR3nt: TGTGCCAGCAGTGAAGGGGGCCGGGGGGTGAGCGGGAGGCGCTCCTACGAGCAGTACTTC; v_gene: TRBV6-1; abundance: NA; d_gene: TRBD2; j_gene: TRBJ2-7; len: 20
CDR3aa: CASSLGAGGGDGYTF; CDR3nt: TGTGCCAGCAGCTTAGGGGCAGGGGGCGGTGATGGCTACACCTTC; v_gene: TRBV7-8; abundance: NA; d_gene: TRBD1; j_gene: TRBJ1-2; len: 15
CDR3aa: CASSEGPGIGDTEAFF; CDR3nt: TGTGCCAGCAGTGAAGGTCCGGGGATAGGGGACACTGAAGCTTTCTTT; v_gene: TRBV2; abundance: NA; d_gene: NA; j_gene: TRBJ1-1; len: 16
CDR3aa: CASGEDRLYEQYF; CDR3nt: TGTGCCAGCGGAGAAGACAGACTCTACGAGCAGTACTTC; v_gene: TRBV5-4; abundance: NA; d_gene: NA; j_gene: TRBJ2-7; len: 13
CDR3aa: CAWSRGETNEKLFF; CDR3nt: TGTGCCTGGAGTCGGGGGGAAACTAATGAAAAACTGTTTTTT; v_gene: TRBV30; abundance: few; d_gene: NA; j_gene: TRBJ1-4; len: 14
CDR3aa: CASSLFGDREKLFF; CDR3nt: TGTGCCAGCAGTTTATTTGGGGATCGTGAAAAACTGTTTTTT; v_gene: TRBV27; abundance: NA; d_gene: NA; j_gene: TRBJ1-4; len: 14
CDR3aa: CASSDSGTGPYEQYF; CDR3nt: TGTGCCAGCAGCGACTCCGGGACGGGACCCTACGAGCAGTACTTC; v_gene: TRBV28; abundance: NA; d_gene: NA; j_gene: TRBJ2-7; len: 15
CDR3aa: CASREGPGLYTQYF; CDR3nt: TGTGCCAGCAGGGAGGGGCCGGGACTATATACGCAGTATTTT; v_gene: TRBV2; abundance: NA; d_gene: TRBD2; j_gene: TRBJ2-3; len: 14
CDR3aa: CASSLGTGTLNTEAFF; CDR3nt: TGTGCCAGCTCACTTGGGACAGGTACTCTGAACACTGAAGCTTTCTTT; v_gene: TRBV18; abundance: NA; d_gene: TRBD1; j_gene: TRBJ1-1; len: 16
CDR3aa: CASSVGAGDAYEQYF; CDR3nt: TGTGCCAGCAGCGTAGGAGCGGGTGATGCCTACGAGCAGTACTTC; v_gene: TRBV9; abundance: NA; d_gene: NA; j_gene: TRBJ2-7; len: 15
CDR3aa: CASSPPGTYEQYF; CDR3nt: TGTGCCAGCAGTCCCCCAGGGACCTACGAGCAGTACTTC; v_gene: TRBV7-3; abundance: few; d_gene: NA; j_gene: TRBJ2-7; len: 13
CDR3aa: CASSVHGGQETQYF; CDR3nt: TGTGCCAGCAGCGTACACGGGGGGCAGGAGACCCAGTACTTC; v_gene: TRBV9; abundance: NA; d_gene: NA; j_gene: TRBJ2-5; len: 14
CDR3aa: CASRGGGDENTIYF; CDR3nt: TGTGCCAGCAGGGGAGGCGGGGATGAAAACACCATATATTTT; v_gene: TRBV28; abundance: few; d_gene: NA; j_gene: TRBJ1-3; len: 14
CDR3aa: CASSLGGEPHQPQHF; CDR3nt: TGCGCCAGCAGCTTGGGGGGAGAACCTCATCAGCCCCAGCATTTT; v_gene: TRBV5-1; abundance: NA; d_gene: NA; j_gene: TRBJ1-5; len: 15
CDR3aa: CASSLADRAENTEAFF; CDR3nt: TGTGCCAGCAGCTTGGCCGACAGGGCTGAGAACACTGAAGCTTTCTTT; v_gene: TRBV5-6; abundance: NA; d_gene: TRBD1; j_gene: TRBJ1-1; len: 16
CDR3aa: CASSVEGLAGGFTYNEQFF; CDR3nt: TGTGCCAGCAGCGTAGAGGGACTAGCGGGAGGATTCACCTACAATGAGCAGTTCTTC; v_gene: TRBV9; abundance: NA; d_gene: TRBD2; j_gene: TRBJ2-1; len: 19
CDR3aa: CASSQGDTEAFF; CDR3nt: TGCGCCAGCAGCCAAGGGGACACTGAAGCTTTCTTT; v_gene: TRBV4-1; abundance: NA; d_gene: NA; j_gene: TRBJ1-1; len: 12
CDR3aa: CAWRGTVYGYTF; CDR3nt: TGTGCCTGGAGGGGGACAGTCTATGGCTACACCTTC; v_gene: TRBV30; abundance: NA; d_gene: TRBD1; j_gene: TRBJ1-2; len: 12
CDR3aa: CASRARAATNEKLFF; CDR3nt: TGTGCCAGCAGGGCCCGGGCTGCAACTAATGAAAAACTGTTTTTT; v_gene: TRBV6-5; abundance: NA; d_gene: NA; j_gene: TRBJ1-4; len: 15
CDR3aa: CASSLAGGLREQFF; CDR3nt: TGCGCCAGCAGCCTAGCGGGGGGGCTTCGTGAGCAGTTCTTC; v_gene: TRBV5-1; abundance: few; d_gene: TRBD2; j_gene: TRBJ2-1; len: 14
CDR3aa: CATNELVRAYEQYF; CDR3nt: TGTGCCACCAATGAACTCGTCCGGGCCTACGAGCAGTACTTC; v_gene: TRBV28; abundance: NA; d_gene: NA; j_gene: TRBJ2-7; len: 14
CDR3aa: CATSRGGLAGDEQYF; CDR3nt: TGTGCCACCAGCAGAGGCGGACTAGCGGGAGACGAGCAGTACTTC; v_gene: TRBV15; abundance: NA; d_gene: TRBD2; j_gene: TRBJ2-7; len: 15
CDR3aa: CASSAQNRLNYGYTF; CDR3nt: TGTGCCAGCAGCGCACAGAACAGGCTAAACTATGGCTACACCTTC; v_gene: TRBV9; abundance: NA; d_gene: NA; j_gene: TRBJ1-2; len: 15
CDR3aa: CSARFGEQFF; CDR3nt: TGCAGTGCTAGGTTCGGGGAGCAGTTCTTC; v_gene: TRBV20-1; abundance: NA; d_gene: NA; j_gene: TRBJ2-1; len: 10
CDR3aa: CSVEKQGSGANVLTF; CDR3nt: TGCAGCGTTGAGAAACAGGGGTCAGGGGCCAACGTCCTGACTTTC; v_gene: TRBV29-1; abundance: NA; d_gene: TRBD1; j_gene: TRBJ2-6; len: 15
CDR3aa: CASSLQATKNTEAFF; CDR3nt: TGCGCCAGCAGCTTGCAGGCGACAAAGAACACTGAAGCTTTCTTT; v_gene: TRBV5-1; abundance: once; d_gene: NA; j_gene: TRBJ1-1; len: 15
CDR3aa: CAWTLGLAGRNEQFF; CDR3nt: TGTGCCTGGACCCTGGGGCTAGCGGGAAGGAATGAGCAGTTCTTC; v_gene: TRBV30; abundance: NA; d_gene: TRBD2; j_gene: TRBJ2-1; len: 15
CDR3aa: CASSARGPLNF; CDR3nt: TGTGCCAGCAGCGCGAGGGGGCCCCTCAACTTC; v_gene: TRBV5-6; abundance: NA; d_gene: TRBD1; j_gene: TRBJ2-7; len: 11
CDR3aa: CASSSRGQSYEQYF; CDR3nt: TGTGCCAGCAGCTCCAGGGGACAGTCCTACGAGCAGTACTTC; v_gene: TRBV7-8; abundance: NA; d_gene: TRBD1; j_gene: TRBJ2-7; len: 14
CDR3aa: CASSRRRAGGPDTQYF; CDR3nt: TGTGCCAGCAGCCGGCGCAGGGCGGGAGGGCCAGATACGCAGTATTTT; v_gene: TRBV5-6; abundance: NA; d_gene: TRBD2; j_gene: TRBJ2-3; len: 16
CDR3aa: CATSSQFGERQPQHF; CDR3nt: TGTGCCACCAGCTCCCAATTTGGGGAGCGGCAGCCCCAGCATTTT; v_gene: TRBV15; abundance: NA; d_gene: NA; j_gene: TRBJ1-5; len: 15
CDR3aa: CASSSRQTSTDTQYF; CDR3nt: TGCGCCAGCAGCTCTCGACAGACTAGCACAGATACGCAGTATTTT; v_gene: TRBV5-1; abundance: NA; d_gene: NA; j_gene: TRBJ2-3; len: 15
CDR3aa: CASSGGLQETQYF; CDR3nt: TGTGCCAGCAGCGGGGGACTACAAGAGACCCAGTACTTC; v_gene: TRBV11-2; abundance: NA; d_gene: TRBD2; j_gene: TRBJ2-5; len: 13
CDR3aa: CASSPWTSGTTDTQYF; CDR3nt: TGCGCCAGCAGCCCCTGGACTAGCGGGACCACAGATACGCAGTATTTT; v_gene: TRBV5-1; abundance: NA; d_gene: TRBD2; j_gene: TRBJ2-3; len: 16
CDR3aa: CASRADTDTQYF; CDR3nt: TGTGCCAGCAGAGCGGACACAGATACGCAGTATTTT; v_gene: TRBV2; abundance: NA; d_gene: NA; j_gene: TRBJ2-3; len: 12
CDR3aa: CASSEAAGANVLTF; CDR3nt: TGTGCCAGCAGTGAAGCAGCTGGGGCCAACGTCCTGACTTTC; v_gene: TRBV6-4; abundance: NA; d_gene: NA; j_gene: TRBJ2-6; len: 14
CDR3aa: CASSDSSPDRGYLATQYF; CDR3nt: TGTGCCAGCAGTGACTCGAGCCCGGACAGGGGGTATTTGGCTACGCAGTATTTT; v_gene: TRBV6-4; abundance: once; d_gene: TRBD1; j_gene: TRBJ2-3; len: 18
CDR3aa: CASSLDGRAGQPQHF; CDR3nt: TGTGCCAGCAGCTTAGATGGAAGGGCCGGTCAGCCCCAGCATTTT; v_gene: TRBV11-2; abundance: NA; d_gene: NA; j_gene: TRBJ1-5; len: 15
CDR3aa: CASRLASGTGGGGANVLTF; CDR3nt: TGTGCAAGTCGCTTAGCCTCCGGGACAGGGGGCGGTGGGGCCAACGTCCTGACTTTC; v_gene: TRBV12-2; abundance: NA; d_gene: NA; j_gene: TRBJ2-6; len: 19
CDR3aa: CASSEDGAQFF; CDR3nt: TGTGCCAGCTCAGAGGATGGGGCGCAGTTCTTC; v_gene: TRBV2; abundance: NA; d_gene: NA; j_gene: TRBJ2-1; len: 11
CDR3aa: CAIPDRDPTNEKLFF; CDR3nt: TGTGCCATCCCCGACAGGGATCCCACTAATGAAAAACTGTTTTTT; v_gene: TRBV27; abundance: NA; d_gene: TRBD1; j_gene: TRBJ1-4; len: 15
CDR3aa: CSVEGFRDRGNTGELFF; CDR3nt: TGCAGCGTTGAAGGGTTCCGGGACAGGGGAAATACCGGGGAGCTGTTTTTT; v_gene: TRBV29-1; abundance: NA; d_gene: TRBD1; j_gene: TRBJ2-2; len: 17
CDR3aa: CASGAGQANYGYTF; CDR3nt: TGTGCCAGCGGGGCGGGACAGGCTAACTATGGCTACACCTTC; v_gene: TRBV27; abundance: NA; d_gene: TRBD1; j_gene: TRBJ1-2; len: 14
CDR3aa: CASRYRGPNEKLFF; CDR3nt: TGTGCCAGCAGATACAGGGGGCCTAATGAAAAACTGTTTTTT; v_gene: TRBV27; abundance: NA; d_gene: TRBD1; j_gene: TRBJ1-4; len: 14